The entry that follows covers one T cell receptor (beta chain) sequence. Trimming took 6 bases from V and 5 from J, leaving 16 bases between them. In germline, CDR1 is SGHRS, CDR2 YFSETQ. This CDR3 is 14 amino acids long. Measured with immunoSEQ multiplex PCR; TCRdb has only the in-frame clones, and not every one. The repertoire holds under 25,000 clones, with around four fifths as singletons. The sample originates from a study of preoperative IRX-2 immunotherapy in early breast cancer. The treatment here: preoperative locoregional IRX-2 cytokine immunotherapy. This phase Ib study tested locoregional IRX-2 cytokine immunotherapy given before surgery.

V gene TRBV5-1 combines with J gene TRBJ2-3, with D possibly TRBD1 on 6 matching bases. The sequence was collected from a human donor with breast cancer. The source was lymph node tissue, collected after IRX-2 immunotherapy. The chain's CDR3 is CASTPGRGGDTQYF. The CDR3 DNA sequence: TGCGCCAGCACCCCTGGCAGGGGTGGAGATACGCAGTATTTT.